The sequence of this T cell receptor beta chain was determined in a study of T cell responses to AZD1222 COVID-19 vaccine. Study results and caveats: Unmutated variant regions are reportedly targeted by nearly half of spike-specific TCRs. Donors, mostly white British, included more females; clonal diversity was possibly underestimated. The span of vaccine-associated CD4 TCRs extended across spike, with dominance at 160-218 and 743-854.

In the case of this clone: The antigen is unknown.

The CDR3 is 12 amino acids. The germline CDR1 and CDR2 sequences are SNHLY and FYNNEI. V lost 10 bases to trimming and J lost 3 bases; unmatched junction nucleotides: 1. The study pooled second doses at about 4 or about 12 weeks. The table came from immunoSEQ multiplex PCR; TCRdb's copy has only in-frame clones and leaves some out. The table lists roughly 200,000 clones, approximately 90% of them singletons. The source of this sequence is an adult who received the AZD1222 COVID-19 vaccine. This specimen consisted of peripheral blood, obtained 28 days after the second AZD1222 dose. This chain uses TRBV2 with TRBJ2-5, with 11 bases matching TRBD1. The CDR3 sequence: CATGQGEETQYF. Written as DNA, the CDR3 is TGTGCCACGGGACAGGGGGAAGAGACCCAGTACTTC.